Each of the 9 T cell receptor beta chains below was sequenced from the same sample in a study of cytomegalovirus exposure and HLA in healthy donors. PCR used 60 Vbeta primers and 13 Jbeta primers. The assay was immunoSEQ multiplex PCR, and TCRdb's table has in-frame clones only and misses some. The table lists roughly 73,000 clones, 70% to 80% of them singletons, with 3% to 3.5% in the top ten. Sequences were obtained from PBMCs. These TCRs come from a man aged 40-50 years in good health and CMV-seronegative.

The V call is TRBV10-3, the J call TRBJ2-2; D gene uncertain. Per the germline V gene, CDR1 is ENHRY and CDR2 is SYGVKD. Deletions cut 4 bases from V and 1 base from J, with 10 bases between. This CDR3 is 15 amino acids long. CDR3 coding DNA: TGTGCCATCAGTGCCTCGGTAGAGAACACCGGGGAGCTGTTTTTT. Translated: CAISASVENTGELFF.

V and J are TRBV5-1 and TRBJ2-2; 11 bases map to TRBD1. V lost 4 bases, J lost 5 bases, and 7 bases stayed unmatched. The V gene's germline CDR1 is SGHRS and CDR2 YFSETQ. This CDR3 spans 16 amino acids. The CDR3 nucleotides read TGCGCCAGCAGCAGAACCGGGACAGGGGGTACCGGGGAGCTGTTTTTT. Translating it yields CASSRTGTGGTGELFF.

This rearrangement joins TRBV28 to TRBJ2-7; 8 nucleotides agree with TRBD2. The CDR3 spans 16 residues. After removal of 2 bases from V and 2 bases from J, the junction contained 8 bases not matched to a gene. CDR1 and CDR2 (germline): MDHEN, SYDVKM. The CDR3, as DNA: TGTGCCAGCAGTTTACGCGGGGGGTCGGGCCCCTACGAGCAGTACTTC. Its protein is CASSLRGGSGPYEQYF.

The chain employs TRBV7-2 and TRBJ1-2; D might be TRBD1 (6 bases). V was cut by 1 base and J by 2 bases, with 11 bases left in between. Germline V gives CDR1 SGHTA, CDR2 FQGNSA. The CDR3 has 15 residues. CDR3 protein: CASSLVGGENYGYTF. The CDR3, as DNA: TGTGCCAGCAGCTTAGTAGGGGGGGAGAACTATGGCTACACCTTC.

V and J are TRBV21-1 and TRBJ1-5. TRBV21-1 is termed a pseudogene. The CDR3 extends over 17 amino acids. The CDR3 DNA is TGTGCCAGCAGCAAAGCGCTTTTGTCGACACGGGAACAGCCCCAGCATTTT. Protein product: CASSKALLSTREQPQHF.

V usage is TRBV21-1 and J usage is TRBJ1-3; no DNA check was done on the table's D call, TRBD1. TRBV21-1 is classified as a pseudogene. CDR3 size: 18 residues. CDR3 residues: CASSKEETGGKSGNTIYF. CDR3 DNA: TGTGCCAGCAGCAAAGAGGAGACAGGGGGCAAATCTGGAAACACCATATATTTT.

This chain connects TRBV6-4 to TRBJ1-2; D gene unclear. V lost 2 bases and J 4 bases, leaving 11 bases between the germline ends. CDR3 length: 14 amino acids. Germline loops: CDR1 MRHNA, CDR2 SNTAGT. In nucleotides, the CDR3 is TGTGCCAGCAGTGACGTGGAGGGAGGCTATGGCTACACCTTC. As protein: CASSDVEGGYGYTF.

The chain is built from TRBV5-5 and TRBJ1-2; 10 positions agree with TRBD1. J was trimmed by 4 bases and V by 3 bases; bases with no gene match: 6. The V gene's germline CDR1 is SGHKS and CDR2 YYEKEE (reference sequence). The CDR3 is 15 amino acids. Here the CDR3 reads CASSYGQGGIYGYTF. CDR3 coding DNA: TGTGCCAGCAGCTACGGACAGGGGGGTATCTATGGCTACACCTTC.

The chain recombines TRBV11-1 with TRBJ2-4; 7 bases map to TRBD1. V shed 3 bases, J shed 5 bases, and the junction held 7 bases outside the gene matches. CDR1 SGHAT and CDR2 FQDESV come from the germline V gene (reference sequence). The CDR3 is 15 residues long. The CDR3 reads CASSLRQGNENIQYF. The CDR3, as DNA: TGTGCCAGCAGCTTGAGACAGGGCAACGAAAACATTCAGTACTTC.